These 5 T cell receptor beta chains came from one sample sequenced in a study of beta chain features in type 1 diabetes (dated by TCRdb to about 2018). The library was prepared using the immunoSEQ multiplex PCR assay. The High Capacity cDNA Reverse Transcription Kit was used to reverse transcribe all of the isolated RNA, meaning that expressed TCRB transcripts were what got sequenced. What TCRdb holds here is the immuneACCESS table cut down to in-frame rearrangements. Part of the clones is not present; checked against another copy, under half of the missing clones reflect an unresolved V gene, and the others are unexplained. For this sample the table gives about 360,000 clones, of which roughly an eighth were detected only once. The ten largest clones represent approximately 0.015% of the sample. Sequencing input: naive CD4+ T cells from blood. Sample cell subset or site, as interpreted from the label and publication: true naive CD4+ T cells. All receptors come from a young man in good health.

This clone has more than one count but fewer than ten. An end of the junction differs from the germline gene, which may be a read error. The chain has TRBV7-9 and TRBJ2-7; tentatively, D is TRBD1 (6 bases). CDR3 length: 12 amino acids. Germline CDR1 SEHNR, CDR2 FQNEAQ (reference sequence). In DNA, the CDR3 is TGTGCCAGCAGCTTGATCGAGGGGGTCTTCGTCTTC. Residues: CASSLIEGVFVF.

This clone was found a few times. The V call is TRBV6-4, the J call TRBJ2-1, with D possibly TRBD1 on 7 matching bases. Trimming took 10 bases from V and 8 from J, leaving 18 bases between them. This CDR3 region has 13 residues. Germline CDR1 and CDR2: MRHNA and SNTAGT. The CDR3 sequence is CATSPQGGYEQFF. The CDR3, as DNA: TGTGCCACCTCTCCCCAGGGGGGATATGAGCAGTTCTTC.

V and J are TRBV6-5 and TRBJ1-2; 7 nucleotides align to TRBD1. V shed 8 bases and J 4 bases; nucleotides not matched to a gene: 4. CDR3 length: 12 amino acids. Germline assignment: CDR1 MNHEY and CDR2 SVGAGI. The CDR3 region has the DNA TGTGCCAGCGCGACAGGGAGCTATGGCTACACCTTC. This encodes CASATGSYGYTF.

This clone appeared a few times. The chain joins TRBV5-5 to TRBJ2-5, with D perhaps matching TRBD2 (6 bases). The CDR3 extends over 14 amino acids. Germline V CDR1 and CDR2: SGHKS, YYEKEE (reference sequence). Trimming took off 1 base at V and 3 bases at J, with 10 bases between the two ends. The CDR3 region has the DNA TGTGCCAGCAGCTTGAGTACGGGGGAAGAGACCCAGTACTTC. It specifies CASSLSTGEETQYF.

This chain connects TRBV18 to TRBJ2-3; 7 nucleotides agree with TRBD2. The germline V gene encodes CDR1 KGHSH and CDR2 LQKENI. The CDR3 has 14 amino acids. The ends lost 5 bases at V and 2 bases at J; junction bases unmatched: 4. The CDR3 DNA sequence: TGTGCCAGCTCATCGGGGGGACCCACAGATACGCAGTATTTT. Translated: CASSSGGPTDTQYF. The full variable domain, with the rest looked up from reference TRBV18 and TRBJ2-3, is NAGVMQNPRHLVRRRGQEARLRCSPMKGHSHVYWYRQLPEEGLKFMVYLQKENIIDESGMPKERFSAEFPKEGPSILRIQQVVRGDSAAYFCASSSGGPTDTQYFGPGTRLTVL.